This paragraph covers one T cell receptor beta chain sequence. V was trimmed by 0 bases and J by 4 bases, leaving 5 bases between them. Germline V gene data show CDR1 as SGHDT and CDR2 as YYEEEE. CDR3 length equals 13 residues. The sample originates from a study of blood T cell repertoires in COVID-19. Original methodology: Estimation of nucleated cell counts relied on the amplification of reference gene primers. Profiled with immunoSEQ multiplex PCR; TCRdb holds only in-frame clones, not every one. That table supplies the V and J calls and clone size; D and trimming were determined from the DNA. This table holds under 300,000 clones, around 88% found once.

Specimen: PBMCs or T cells enriched from blood (not recorded which). The TCR originated in a woman aged 35 to 49 with acute COVID-19. V usage is TRBV5-6 and J usage is TRBJ1-5; no clear D gene. The chain's CDR3 is CASSLGRNQPQHF. The CDR3, as DNA: TGTGCCAGCAGCTTGGGGAGGAATCAGCCCCAGCATTTT.